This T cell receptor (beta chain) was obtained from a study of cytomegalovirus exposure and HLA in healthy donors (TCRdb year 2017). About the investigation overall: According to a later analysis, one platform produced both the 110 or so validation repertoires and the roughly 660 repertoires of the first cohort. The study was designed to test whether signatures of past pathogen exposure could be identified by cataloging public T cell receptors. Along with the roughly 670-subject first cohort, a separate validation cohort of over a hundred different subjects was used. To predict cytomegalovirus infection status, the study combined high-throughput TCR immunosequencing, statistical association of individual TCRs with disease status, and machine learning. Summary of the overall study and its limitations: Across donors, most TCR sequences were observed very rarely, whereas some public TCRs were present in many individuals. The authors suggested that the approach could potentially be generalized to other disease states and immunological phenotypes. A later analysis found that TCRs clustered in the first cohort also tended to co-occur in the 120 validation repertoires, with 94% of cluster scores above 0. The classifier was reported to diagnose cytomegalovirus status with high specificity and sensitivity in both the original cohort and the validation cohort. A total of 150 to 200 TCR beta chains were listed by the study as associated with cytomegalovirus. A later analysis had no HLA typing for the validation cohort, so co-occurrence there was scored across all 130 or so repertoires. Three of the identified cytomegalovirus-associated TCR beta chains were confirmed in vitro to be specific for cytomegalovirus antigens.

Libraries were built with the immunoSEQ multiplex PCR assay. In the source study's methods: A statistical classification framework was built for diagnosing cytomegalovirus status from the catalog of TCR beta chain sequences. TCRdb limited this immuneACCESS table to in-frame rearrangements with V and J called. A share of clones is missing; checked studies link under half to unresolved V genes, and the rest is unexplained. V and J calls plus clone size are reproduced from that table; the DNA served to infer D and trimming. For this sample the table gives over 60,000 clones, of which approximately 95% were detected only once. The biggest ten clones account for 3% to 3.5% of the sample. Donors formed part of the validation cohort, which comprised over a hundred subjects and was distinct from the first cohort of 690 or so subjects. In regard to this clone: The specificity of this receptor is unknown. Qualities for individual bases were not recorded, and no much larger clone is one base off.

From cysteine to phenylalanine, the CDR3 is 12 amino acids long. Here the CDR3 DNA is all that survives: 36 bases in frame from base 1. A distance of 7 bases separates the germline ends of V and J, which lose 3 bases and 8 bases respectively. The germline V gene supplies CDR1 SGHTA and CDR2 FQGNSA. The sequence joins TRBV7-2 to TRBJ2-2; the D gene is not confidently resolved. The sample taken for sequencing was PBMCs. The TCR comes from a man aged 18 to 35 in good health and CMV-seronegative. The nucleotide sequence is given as TGTGCCAGCAGCTTGTATTTAGGGGAGCTGTTTTTT. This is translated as CASSLYLGELFF.